A single sample gave rise to the 19 T cell receptor beta chains below, sequenced in a study of T cells in tumors after PD-1 blockade. TCRdb keeps only in-frame clones here, not all; method: immunoSEQ multiplex PCR. The sample holds more than 4,000 clones, about 66% seen once. Sequences were derived from tumor tissue, sampled before anti-PD-1 treatment. All receptors derive from a human donor with cutaneous squamous cell carcinoma.

The rearrangement links TRBV10-3 to TRBJ1-3, with a possible D match to TRBD1 (6 bases). The V end was cut by 0 bases, the J end by 2 bases, with 11 bases between. This CDR3 is built from 16 residues. Germline V gene data show CDR1 as ENHRY and CDR2 as SYGVKD. This chain's CDR3 is CAISESTYRAGNTIYF. CDR3 sequence (DNA): TGTGCCATCAGTGAGTCGACTTACAGGGCTGGAAACACCATATATTTT.

This clone turned up a few times. V and J are TRBV9 and TRBJ1-5; D might be TRBD1 (6 bases). Germline CDR1 SGDLS, CDR2 YYNGEE. This CDR3 is built from 16 residues. V was shortened by 4 bases and J by 2 bases, with 16 bases between the two germline ends. The CDR3 sequence: CASSTLGGGGNQPQHF. The CDR3 DNA follows: TGTGCCAGCAGCACTCTAGGGGGAGGCGGCAATCAGCCCCAGCATTTT.

The chain links TRBV29-1 to TRBJ2-7; D gene uncertain. This CDR3 has 11 amino acids. Germline loops: CDR1 SQVTM, CDR2 ANQGSEA. V lost 7 bases to trimming and J lost 2 bases, with 9 bases between them. This chain's CDR3 is CSGSTAYEQYF. The CDR3 DNA sequence: TGCAGCGGATCTACCGCCTACGAGCAGTACTTC.

The V and J genes are TRBV19 and TRBJ2-1; D is undetermined. This CDR3 comprises 14 residues. The V gene lost 5 bases and the J gene lost 5 bases, with 13 bases spanning the gap. In germline, CDR1 is LNHDA, CDR2 SQIVND (reference sequence). CDR3 DNA: TGTGCCAGTAGTCCCCCCGACCGCAACAATGAGCAGTTCTTC. Translating gives CASSPPDRNNEQFF.

The gene calls are TRBV18 and TRBJ2-5; D remains ambiguous. Trimming stripped 4 bases from V and 2 bases from J, with 11 bases between. Germline V gene data show CDR1 as KGHSH and CDR2 as LQKENI. The CDR3 runs 14 residues. The chain's CDR3 is CASSQDLLQETQYF. The CDR3 region has the DNA TGTGCCAGCTCACAGGATCTATTACAAGAGACCCAGTACTTC.

The chain uses TRBV5-4 and TRBJ1-1; the D is unclear. Looked up from germline, CDR1 is SGHNT and CDR2 is YYREEE (reference sequence). V was shortened by 0 bases and J by 3 bases, with 6 bases between the two germline ends. The CDR3 loop spans 13 amino acids. CDR3 coding DNA: TGTGCCAGCAGCTTGGCAGAGGACACTGAAGCTTTCTTT. This codes for CASSLAEDTEAFF.

This clone turned up a few times. This chain links TRBV5-1 with TRBJ2-2; no firm D call. Per the germline V gene, CDR1 is SGHRS and CDR2 is YFSETQ. There are 13 residues in the CDR3. Trimming pared 1 base from V and 5 bases from J, leaving 6 bases between. CDR3 protein: CASSLSETGELFF. As DNA, the CDR3 is TGCGCCAGCAGCTTGTCAGAGACCGGGGAGCTGTTTTTT.

This rearrangement joins TRBV14 to TRBJ2-7; D might be TRBD2 (5 bases). From germline, CDR1 is SGHDN and CDR2 FVKESK. The CDR3 spans 14 residues. Trimming took off 0 bases at V and 4 bases at J, with 10 bases between the two ends. CDR3 in amino acids: CASSQDLGDYEQYF. The CDR3 DNA follows: TGTGCCAGCAGCCAAGATCTCGGGGATTACGAGCAGTACTTC.

Only one count was recorded for this clone. J is TRBJ2-2 and V is TRBV18; D not certain. The germline V gene encodes CDR1 KGHSH and CDR2 LQKENI. V was pared by 2 bases and J by 3 bases, with 7 bases between. This CDR3 spans 14 amino acids. The CDR3 DNA is TGTGCCAGCTCACCAGGCAGAGACACCGGGGAGCTGTTTTTT. This encodes CASSPGRDTGELFF.

This clone was recorded a few times. J is TRBJ1-5 and V is TRBV4-1, with 8 bases aligning to TRBD1. V lost 3 bases to trimming and J lost 3 bases; unmatched junction nucleotides: 4. From germline, CDR1 is MGHRA and CDR2 YSYEKL. This CDR3 is 15 amino acids long. DNA for the CDR3: TGCGCCAGCAGCCAGGCGACAGGGGCCAATCAGCCCCAGCATTTT. Translating it yields CASSQATGANQPQHF.

This clone was recorded a few times. The chain is built from TRBV5-4 and TRBJ2-2; 12 bases agree with TRBD2. This CDR3 comprises 18 residues. Germline CDR1 reads SGHNT; CDR2 reads YYREEE (reference sequence). Losses at the gene ends were 0 bases for V and 7 bases for J; bases not matched to a gene: 10. The CDR3 region has the DNA TGTGCCAGCAGCTTGGAGGCCCTAGCGGGGGGGGAAAACGGGGAGCTGTTTTTT. Protein: CASSLEALAGGENGELFF.

CDR3 in DNA: TGTGCCAGCAGTTATCCAGGGAGAGGGGCTGAAGCTTTCTTT. As protein: CASSYPGRGAEAFF. The rearrangement links TRBV6-6 to TRBJ1-1; possible D gene TRBD1, 5 bases. V lost 3 bases, J lost 6 bases, and 14 bases lay in between. Germline V gives CDR1 MNHNY, CDR2 SVGAGI (reference sequence). The CDR3 is 14 residues long.

The rearrangement uses TRBV12-5 and TRBJ1-1, with 8 bases that match TRBD1. The CDR3 covers 14 residues. Germline CDR1 is LGHNT and CDR2 is FRNRAP. The V gene end was trimmed by 2 bases and the J gene end by 7 bases; junction bases not matched to a gene: 6. The DNA for the CDR3 is TGTGCTAGTGGTTTGCGGACAGGGACGGGTGAAGCTTTCTTT. It is translated as CASGLRTGTGEAFF. Full variable domain (missing parts from reference TRBV12-5 and TRBJ1-1): DARVTQTPRHKVTEMGQEVTMRCQPILGHNTVFWYRQTMMQGLELLAYFRNRAPLDDSGMPKDRFSAEMPDATLATLKIQPSEPRDSAVYFCASGLRTGTGEAFFGQGTRLTVV.

This chain joins TRBV5-4 and TRBJ1-4; 7 nucleotides line up with TRBD1. Trimming cost V 4 bases and J 8 bases; bases outside gene matches: 11. The CDR3 extends over 15 amino acids. Germline V gives CDR1 SGHNT, CDR2 YYREEE (reference sequence). The CDR3 sequence: CASSENRGVREKLFF. The CDR3, as DNA: TGTGCCAGCAGCGAAAACAGGGGCGTCAGGGAAAAACTGTTTTTT.

The table lists this clone with a count of one. The chain recombines TRBV7-9 with TRBJ2-2, with D possibly being TRBD1 (6 bases). CDR1 and CDR2 (germline): SEHNR, FQNEAQ (reference sequence). This CDR3 contains 16 residues. V lost 5 bases to trimming and J lost 3 bases, with 16 bases between them. The CDR3 region has the DNA TGTGCCAGCAGCGGGGGCTTGAAAAGTTACACCGGGGAGCTGTTTTTT. Translating it yields CASSGGLKSYTGELFF.

The rearrangement links TRBV5-1 to TRBJ1-1; the match to TRBD1 covers 8 bases. Trimming removed 4 bases from V and 4 bases from J; junction bases left unmatched: 9. Germline lookup yields CDR1 SGHRS and CDR2 YFSETQ. The CDR3 is made up of 15 amino acids. The CDR3 loop reads CASSLLQGEVTEAFF. The CDR3 bases are TGCGCCAGCAGCCTTTTACAGGGGGAAGTCACTGAAGCTTTCTTT.

This rearrangement joins TRBV10-3 to TRBJ1-1, with D uncertain. V shed 0 bases and J shed 5 bases, with 7 bases lying between them. Germline V gives CDR1 ENHRY, CDR2 SYGVKD. The CDR3 length is 13 residues. CDR3 in amino acids: CAISESIVTEAFF. The CDR3 region has the DNA TGTGCCATCAGTGAGTCGATAGTTACTGAAGCTTTCTTT.

The V and J genes are TRBV19 and TRBJ1-2, with a weak D call TRBD1 (6 bases). CDR3 length: 16 residues. Germline-derived CDR1 and CDR2 are LNHDA and SQIVND (reference sequence). The ends were cut back, 3 bases at V and 2 bases at J, with 16 bases in the middle. The CDR3, as DNA: TGTGCCAGTAGTATTATCGACGGGGGGCGGAACTATGGCTACACCTTC. It yields the protein CASSIIDGGRNYGYTF.

The chain carries TRBV2 and TRBJ2-3; 10 bases agree with TRBD2. Trimming at V came to 4 bases and at J to 4 bases, leaving 8 bases not matched to a gene. The CDR3 loop spans 16 amino acids. Germline assignment: CDR1 SNHLY and CDR2 FYNNEI. CDR3 residues: CASSALVAGGSDTQYF. CDR3 DNA: TGTGCCAGCAGTGCTTTGGTAGCGGGGGGCTCAGATACGCAGTATTTT.